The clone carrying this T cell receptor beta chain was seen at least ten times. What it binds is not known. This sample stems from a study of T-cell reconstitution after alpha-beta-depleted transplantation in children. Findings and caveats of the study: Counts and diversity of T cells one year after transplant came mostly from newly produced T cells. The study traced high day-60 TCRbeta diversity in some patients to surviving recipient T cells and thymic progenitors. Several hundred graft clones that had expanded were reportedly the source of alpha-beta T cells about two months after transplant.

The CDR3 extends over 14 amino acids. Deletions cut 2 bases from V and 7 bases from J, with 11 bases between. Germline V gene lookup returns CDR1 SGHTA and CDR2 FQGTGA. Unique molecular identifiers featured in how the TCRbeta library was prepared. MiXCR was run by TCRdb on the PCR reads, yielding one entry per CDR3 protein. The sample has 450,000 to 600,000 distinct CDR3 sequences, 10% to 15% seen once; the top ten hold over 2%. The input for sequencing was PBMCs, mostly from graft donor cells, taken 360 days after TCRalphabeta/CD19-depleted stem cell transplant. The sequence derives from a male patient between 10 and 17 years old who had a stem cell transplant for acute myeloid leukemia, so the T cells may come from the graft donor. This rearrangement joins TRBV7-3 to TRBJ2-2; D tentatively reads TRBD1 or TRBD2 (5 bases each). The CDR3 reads CASSLQGTGGELFF. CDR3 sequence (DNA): TGTGCCAGCAGCTTACAAGGGACGGGCGGGGAGCTGTTTTTT.